The clone carrying this T cell receptor (beta chain) was seen a handful of times. This sample stems from a study of blood T cell repertoires in COVID-19. For the study at large: Donors in the United States, Italy and Spain gave samples during acute or convalescent COVID-19. In each case, the material was cDNA or gDNA derived from T cells, B-cell-depleted T cells, or PBMCs.

This CDR3 spans 12 amino acids. Trimming stripped 6 bases from V and 4 bases from J, with 9 bases between. In the authors' methods: From reference gene primer amplification, estimates of nucleated cell counts were derived. Assay: immunoSEQ multiplex PCR; the TCRdb copy retains only in-frame clones and omits some. The D gene and trimming were derived from the DNA, and the V and J assignments and clone size from that table. The data hold 250,000 to 350,000 clones, with 86% observed a single time. The sequencing input was peripheral blood. The source is a woman in her 30s with active or convalescent COVID-19. The chain uses TRBV12-3 or TRBV12-4 and TRBJ2-5; D uncertain. The CDR3 bases are TGTGCCAGCAGGGGTGGCGGAGAGACCCAGTACTTC. Translated, it gives CASRGGGETQYF.